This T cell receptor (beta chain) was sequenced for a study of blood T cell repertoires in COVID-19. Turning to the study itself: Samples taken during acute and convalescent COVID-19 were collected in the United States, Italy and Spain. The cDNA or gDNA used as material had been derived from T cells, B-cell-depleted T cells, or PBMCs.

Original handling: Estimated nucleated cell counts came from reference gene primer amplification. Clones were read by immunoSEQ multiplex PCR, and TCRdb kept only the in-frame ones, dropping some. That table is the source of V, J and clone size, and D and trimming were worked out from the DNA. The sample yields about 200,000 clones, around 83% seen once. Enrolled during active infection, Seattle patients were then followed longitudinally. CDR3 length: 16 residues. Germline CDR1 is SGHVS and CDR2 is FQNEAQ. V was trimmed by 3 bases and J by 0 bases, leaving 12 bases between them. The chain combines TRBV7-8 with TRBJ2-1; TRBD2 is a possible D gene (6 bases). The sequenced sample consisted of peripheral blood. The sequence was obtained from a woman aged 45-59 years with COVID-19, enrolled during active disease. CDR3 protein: CASSLEGGSSYNEQFF. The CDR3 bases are TGTGCCAGCAGCTTGGAGGGAGGTAGCTCCTACAATGAGCAGTTCTTC.